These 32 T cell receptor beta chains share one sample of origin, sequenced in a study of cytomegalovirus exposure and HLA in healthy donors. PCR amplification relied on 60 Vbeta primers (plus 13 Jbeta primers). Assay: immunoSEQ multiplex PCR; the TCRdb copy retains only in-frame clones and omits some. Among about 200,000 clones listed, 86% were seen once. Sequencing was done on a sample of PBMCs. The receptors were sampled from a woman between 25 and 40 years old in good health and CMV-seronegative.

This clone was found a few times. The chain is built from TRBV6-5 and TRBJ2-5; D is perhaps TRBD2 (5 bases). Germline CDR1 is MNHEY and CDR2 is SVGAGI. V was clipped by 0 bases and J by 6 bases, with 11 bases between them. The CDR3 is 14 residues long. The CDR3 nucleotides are TGTGCCAGCAGTTACTCGAGGGTAGGAAAGACCCAGTACTTC. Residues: CASSYSRVGKTQYF.

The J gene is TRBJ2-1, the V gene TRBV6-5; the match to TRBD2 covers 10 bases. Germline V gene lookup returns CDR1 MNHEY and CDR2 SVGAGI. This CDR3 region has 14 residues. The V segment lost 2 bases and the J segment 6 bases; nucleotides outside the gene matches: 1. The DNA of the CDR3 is TGTGCCAGCAGTTACAGCGGGGGGGCCAATGAGCAGTTCTTC. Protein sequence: CASSYSGGANEQFF.

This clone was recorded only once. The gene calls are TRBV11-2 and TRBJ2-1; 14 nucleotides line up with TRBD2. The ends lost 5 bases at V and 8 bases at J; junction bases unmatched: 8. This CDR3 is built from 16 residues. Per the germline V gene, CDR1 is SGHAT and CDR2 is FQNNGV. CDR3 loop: CASSLKGLAGADEQFF. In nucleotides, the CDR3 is TGTGCCAGCAGCCTTAAGGGACTAGCGGGAGCGGATGAGCAGTTCTTC.

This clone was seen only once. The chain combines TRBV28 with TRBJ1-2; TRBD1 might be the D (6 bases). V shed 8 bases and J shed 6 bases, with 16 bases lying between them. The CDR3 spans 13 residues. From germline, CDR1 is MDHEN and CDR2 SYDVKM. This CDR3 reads CASYSGAQHGYTF. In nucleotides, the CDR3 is TGTGCCAGCTACTCAGGGGCCCAGCATGGCTACACCTTC.

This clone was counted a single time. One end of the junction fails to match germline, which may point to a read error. The CDR3 region is CASKGDREYF. The CDR3 region has the DNA TGTGCTAGCAAGGGGGACAGGGAGTACTTC. The rearrangement joins TRBV5-4 to TRBJ2-5, with 9 bases matching TRBD1. This CDR3 is 10 amino acids long. Germline CDR1 SGHNT, CDR2 YYREEE (reference sequence).

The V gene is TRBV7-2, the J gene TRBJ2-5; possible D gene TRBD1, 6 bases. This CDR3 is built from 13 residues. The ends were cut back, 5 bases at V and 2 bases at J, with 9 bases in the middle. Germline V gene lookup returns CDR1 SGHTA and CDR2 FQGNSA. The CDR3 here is CASSRDTQETQYF. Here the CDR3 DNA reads TGTGCCAGCAGCCGGGACACGCAAGAGACCCAGTACTTC.

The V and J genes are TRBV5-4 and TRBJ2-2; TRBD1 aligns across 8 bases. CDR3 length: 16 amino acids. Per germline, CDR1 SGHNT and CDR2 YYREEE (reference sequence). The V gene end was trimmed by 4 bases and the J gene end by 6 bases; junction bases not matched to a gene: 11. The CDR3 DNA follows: TGTGCCAGCAGCGCACCCGGACAGGGAAATGCCGGGGAGCTGTTTTTT. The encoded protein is CASSAPGQGNAGELFF. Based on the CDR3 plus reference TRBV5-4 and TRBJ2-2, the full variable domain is ETGVTQSPTHLIKTRGQQVTLRCSSQSGHNTVSWYQQALGQGPQFIFQYYREEENGRGNFPPRFSGLQFPNYSSELNVNALELDDSALYLCASSAPGQGNAGELFFGEGSRLTVL.

CDR3 bases: TGCGCCAGCAGCTTGAATCGGCTGGGCCTCAAAGGCGAGCAGTACTTC. Its protein product is CASSLNRLGLKGEQYF. The chain links TRBV5-1 to TRBJ2-7; no definite D call. The V and J ends lost 1 base and 6 bases respectively, with 20 bases between them. The CDR3 loop spans 16 amino acids. Germline values: CDR1 SGHRS, CDR2 YFSETQ.

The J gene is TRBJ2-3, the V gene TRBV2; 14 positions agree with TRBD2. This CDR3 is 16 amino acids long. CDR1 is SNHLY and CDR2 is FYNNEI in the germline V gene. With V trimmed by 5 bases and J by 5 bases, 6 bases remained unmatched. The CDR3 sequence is CASSRLAGGFGDTQYF. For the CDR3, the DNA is TGTGCCAGCAGTCGACTAGCGGGAGGGTTTGGAGATACGCAGTATTTT.

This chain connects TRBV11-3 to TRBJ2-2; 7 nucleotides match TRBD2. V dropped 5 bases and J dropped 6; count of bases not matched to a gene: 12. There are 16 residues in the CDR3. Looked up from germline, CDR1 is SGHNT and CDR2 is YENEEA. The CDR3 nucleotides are TGTGCCAGCAGCCCCCGGAGCGGGGTGGGCTCCGGGGAGCTGTTTTTT. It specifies CASSPRSGVGSGELFF.

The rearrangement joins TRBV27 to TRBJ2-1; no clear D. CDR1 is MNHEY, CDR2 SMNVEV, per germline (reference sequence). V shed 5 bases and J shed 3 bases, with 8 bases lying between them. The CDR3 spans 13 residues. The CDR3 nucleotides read TGTGCCAGCAGTCCCCGAGACTACAATGAGCAGTTCTTC. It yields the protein CASSPRDYNEQFF.

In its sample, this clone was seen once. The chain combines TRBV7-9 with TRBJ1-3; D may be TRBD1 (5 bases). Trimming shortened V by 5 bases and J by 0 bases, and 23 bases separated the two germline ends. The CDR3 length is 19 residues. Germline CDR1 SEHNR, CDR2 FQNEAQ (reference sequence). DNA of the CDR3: TGTGCCAGCAGCCGAACCCCGGCCAAGACAGTTAGCTCTGGAAACACCATATATTTT. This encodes CASSRTPAKTVSSGNTIYF.

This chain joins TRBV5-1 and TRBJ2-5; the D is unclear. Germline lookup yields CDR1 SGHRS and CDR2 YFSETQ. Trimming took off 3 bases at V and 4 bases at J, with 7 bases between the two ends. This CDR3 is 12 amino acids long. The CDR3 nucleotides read TGCGCCAGCAGCTCCAAGAGAGAGACCCAGTACTTC. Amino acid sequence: CASSSKRETQYF.

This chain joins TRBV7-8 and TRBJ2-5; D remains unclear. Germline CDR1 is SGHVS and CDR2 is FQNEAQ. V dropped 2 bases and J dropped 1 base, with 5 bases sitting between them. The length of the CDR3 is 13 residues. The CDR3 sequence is CASSLYSQETQYF. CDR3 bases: TGTGCCAGCAGCTTATACAGCCAAGAGACCCAGTACTTC.

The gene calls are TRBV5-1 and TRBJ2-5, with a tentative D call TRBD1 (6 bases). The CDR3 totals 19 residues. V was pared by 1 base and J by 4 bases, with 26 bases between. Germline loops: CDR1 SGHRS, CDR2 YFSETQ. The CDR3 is CASSLFSGVGRGTAETQYF. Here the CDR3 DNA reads TGCGCCAGCAGCTTGTTCTCGGGTGTAGGCAGGGGAACGGCAGAGACCCAGTACTTC. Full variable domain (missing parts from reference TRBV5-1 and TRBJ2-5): KAGVTQTPRYLIKTRGQQVTLSCSPISGHRSVSWYQQTPGQGLQFLFEYFSETQRNKGNFPGRFSGRQFSNSRSEMNVSTLELGDSALYLCASSLFSGVGRGTAETQYFGPGTRLLVL.

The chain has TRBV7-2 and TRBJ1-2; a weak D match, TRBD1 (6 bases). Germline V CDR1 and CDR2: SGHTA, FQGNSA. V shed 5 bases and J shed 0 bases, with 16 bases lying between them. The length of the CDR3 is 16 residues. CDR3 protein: CASSQPGRGTNYGYTF. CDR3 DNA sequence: TGTGCCAGCAGCCAGCCGGGGAGGGGGACTAACTATGGCTACACCTTC.

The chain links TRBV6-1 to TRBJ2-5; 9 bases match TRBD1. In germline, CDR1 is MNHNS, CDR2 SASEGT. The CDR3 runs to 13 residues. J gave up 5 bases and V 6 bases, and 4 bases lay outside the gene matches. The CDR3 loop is CASRDRGWETQYF. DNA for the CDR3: TGTGCCAGCAGGGACAGGGGTTGGGAGACCCAGTACTTC.

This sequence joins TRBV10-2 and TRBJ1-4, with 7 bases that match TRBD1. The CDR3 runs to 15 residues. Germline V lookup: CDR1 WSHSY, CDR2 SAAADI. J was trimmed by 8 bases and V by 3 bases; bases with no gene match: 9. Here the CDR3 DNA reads TGCGCCAGCAGTGAAAATCAGGGGGTAGGGGAAAAACTGTTTTTT. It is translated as CASSENQGVGEKLFF.

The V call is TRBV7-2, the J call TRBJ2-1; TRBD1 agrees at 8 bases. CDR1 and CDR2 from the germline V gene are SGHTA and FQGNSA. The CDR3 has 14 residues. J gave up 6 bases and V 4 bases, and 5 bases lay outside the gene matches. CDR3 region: CASSSRQGSNEQFF. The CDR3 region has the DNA TGTGCCAGCAGCTCACGACAGGGGAGCAATGAGCAGTTCTTC. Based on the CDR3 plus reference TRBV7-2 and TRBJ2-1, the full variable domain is GAGVSQSPSNKVTEKGKDVELRCDPISGHTALYWYRQSLGQGLEFLIYFQGNSAPDKSGLPSDRFSAERTGGSVSTLTIQRTQQEDSAVYLCASSSRQGSNEQFFGPGTRLTVL.

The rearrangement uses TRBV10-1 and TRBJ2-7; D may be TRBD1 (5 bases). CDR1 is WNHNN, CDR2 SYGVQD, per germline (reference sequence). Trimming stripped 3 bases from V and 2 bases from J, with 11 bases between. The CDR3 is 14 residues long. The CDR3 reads CASSEGPRAYEQYF. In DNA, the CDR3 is TGCGCCAGCAGTGAAGGTCCCAGGGCCTACGAGCAGTACTTC.

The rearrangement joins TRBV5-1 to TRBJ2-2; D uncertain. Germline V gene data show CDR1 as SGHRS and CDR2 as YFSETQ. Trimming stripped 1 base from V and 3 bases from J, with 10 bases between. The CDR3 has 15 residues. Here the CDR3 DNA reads TGCGCCAGCAGCTTGCTCGGGTTGGACACCGGGGAGCTGTTTTTT. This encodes CASSLLGLDTGELFF.

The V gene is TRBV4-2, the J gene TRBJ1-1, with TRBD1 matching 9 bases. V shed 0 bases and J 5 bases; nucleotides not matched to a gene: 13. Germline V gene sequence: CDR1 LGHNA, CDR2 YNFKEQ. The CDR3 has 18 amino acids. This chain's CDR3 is CASSQEITGGAFGTEAFF. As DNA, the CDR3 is TGTGCCAGCAGCCAAGAAATAACAGGGGGCGCGTTTGGGACTGAAGCTTTCTTT.

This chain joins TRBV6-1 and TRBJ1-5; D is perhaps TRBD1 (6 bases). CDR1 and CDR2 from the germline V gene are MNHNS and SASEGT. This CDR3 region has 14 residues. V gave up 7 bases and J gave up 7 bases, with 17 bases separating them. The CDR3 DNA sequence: TGTGCCAGCACCGAAAGGGGGGGAAGGCAGCCCCAGCATTTT. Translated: CASTERGGRQPQHF.

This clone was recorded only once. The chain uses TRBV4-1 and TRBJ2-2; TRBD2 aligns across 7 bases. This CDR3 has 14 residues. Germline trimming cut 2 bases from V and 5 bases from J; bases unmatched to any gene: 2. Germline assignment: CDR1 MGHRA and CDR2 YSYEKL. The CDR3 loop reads CASSQMRGTGELFF. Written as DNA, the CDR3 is TGCGCCAGCAGCCAAATGCGGGGGACCGGGGAGCTGTTTTTT.

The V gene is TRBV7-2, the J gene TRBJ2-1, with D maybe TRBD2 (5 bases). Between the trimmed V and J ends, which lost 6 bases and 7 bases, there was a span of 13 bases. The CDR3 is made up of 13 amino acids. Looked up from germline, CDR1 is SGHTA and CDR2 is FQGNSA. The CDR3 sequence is CASRALGRNEQFF. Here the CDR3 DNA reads TGTGCCAGCAGAGCTCTTGGGAGAAATGAGCAGTTCTTC.

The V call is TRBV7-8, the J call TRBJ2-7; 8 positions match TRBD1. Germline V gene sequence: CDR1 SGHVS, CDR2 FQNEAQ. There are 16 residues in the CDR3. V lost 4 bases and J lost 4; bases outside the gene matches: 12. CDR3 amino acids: CASSSTLGQARYEQYF. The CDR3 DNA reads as TGTGCCAGCAGCTCGACCTTGGGACAGGCGAGGTACGAGCAGTACTTC.

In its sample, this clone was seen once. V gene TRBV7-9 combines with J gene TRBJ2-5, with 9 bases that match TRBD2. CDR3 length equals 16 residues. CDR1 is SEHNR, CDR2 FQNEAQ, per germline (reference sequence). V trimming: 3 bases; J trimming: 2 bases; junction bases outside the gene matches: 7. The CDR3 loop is CASSFRLAENQETQYF. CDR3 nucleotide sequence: TGTGCCAGCAGCTTTAGACTAGCGGAGAATCAAGAGACCCAGTACTTC. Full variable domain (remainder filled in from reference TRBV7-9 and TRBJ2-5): DTGVSQNPRHKITKRGQNVTFRCDPISEHNRLYWYRQTLGQGPEFLTYFQNEAQLEKSRLLSDRFSAERPKGSFSTLEIQRTEQGDSAMYLCASSFRLAENQETQYFGPGTRLLVL.

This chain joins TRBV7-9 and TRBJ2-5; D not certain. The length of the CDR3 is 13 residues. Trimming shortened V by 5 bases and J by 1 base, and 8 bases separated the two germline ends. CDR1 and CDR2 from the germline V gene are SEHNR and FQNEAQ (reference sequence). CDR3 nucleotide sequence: TGTGCCAGCAGCCCTAGTTTCCAAGAGACCCAGTACTTC. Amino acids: CASSPSFQETQYF.

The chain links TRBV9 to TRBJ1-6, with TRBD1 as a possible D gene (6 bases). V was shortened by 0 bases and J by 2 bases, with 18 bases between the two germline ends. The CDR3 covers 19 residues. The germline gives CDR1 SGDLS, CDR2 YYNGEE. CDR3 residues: CASSVGLQEQGTYNSPLHF. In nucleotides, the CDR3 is TGTGCCAGCAGCGTAGGACTTCAAGAACAGGGAACCTATAATTCACCCCTCCACTTT. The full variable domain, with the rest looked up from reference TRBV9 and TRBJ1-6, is DSGVTQTPKHLITATGQRVTLRCSPRSGDLSVYWYQQSLDQGLQFLIQYYNGEERAKGNILERFSAQQFPDLHSELNLSSLELGDSALYFCASSVGLQEQGTYNSPLHFGNGTRLTVT.

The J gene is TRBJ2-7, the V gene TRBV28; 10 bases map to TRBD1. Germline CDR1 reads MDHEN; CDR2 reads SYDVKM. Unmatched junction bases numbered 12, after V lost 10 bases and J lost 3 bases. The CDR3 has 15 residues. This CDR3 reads CATRGTGTGDYEQYF. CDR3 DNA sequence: TGTGCCACAAGGGGTACGGGGACAGGGGACTACGAGCAGTACTTC.

In nucleotides, the CDR3 is TGCGCCAGCAGCTCGCTACAGGGCTACCAAGAGACCCAGTACTTC. This encodes CASSSLQGYQETQYF. The rearrangement joins TRBV5-1 to TRBJ2-5; D may be TRBD1 (6 bases). The ends were cut back, 3 bases at V and 0 bases at J, with 12 bases in the middle. CDR1 is SGHRS and CDR2 is YFSETQ in the germline V gene. CDR3 length equals 15 residues.

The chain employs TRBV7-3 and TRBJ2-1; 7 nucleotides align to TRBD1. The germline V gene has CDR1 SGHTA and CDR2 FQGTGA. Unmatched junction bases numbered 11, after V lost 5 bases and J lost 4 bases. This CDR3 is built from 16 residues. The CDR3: CASSPQPGTEYNEQFF. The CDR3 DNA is TGTGCCAGCAGCCCTCAACCCGGGACAGAGTACAATGAGCAGTTCTTC.